A single sample gave rise to the 13 T cell receptor beta chains below, sequenced in a study of blood T cell repertoires in COVID-19. Here immunoSEQ multiplex PCR was the method, and the copy in TCRdb shows in-frame clones only, minus some. The sample includes around 50,000 clones, 78% of them seen just once. Sequencing was performed on PBMCs or T cells enriched from blood (not recorded which). Receptors were obtained from a woman between 50 and 59 years old with acute COVID-19.

V is TRBV29-1 and J is TRBJ2-5; the D gene is possibly TRBD2 (5 bases). Germline-derived CDR1 and CDR2 are SQVTM and ANQGSEA. V lost 2 bases to trimming and J lost 5 bases, with 12 bases between them. The CDR3 length is 13 residues. CDR3 in amino acids: CSVEWARGETQYF. CDR3 sequence (DNA): TGCAGCGTTGAATGGGCCCGAGGGGAGACCCAGTACTTC.

This clone has only one observation. In DNA form, the CDR3 reads TGTGCCAGCAGCTCAAGTCTGGACAGGGAAGCTTTCTTT. Residues: CASSSSLDREAFF. The chain has TRBV5-4 and TRBJ1-1; TRBD1 matches 7 bases. Germline V gene lookup returns CDR1 SGHNT and CDR2 YYREEE (reference sequence). J gave up 8 bases and V 3 bases, and 7 bases lay outside the gene matches. This CDR3 spans 13 amino acids.

V is TRBV4-1 and J is TRBJ2-1; 11 nucleotides line up with TRBD2. Trimming removed 6 bases from V and 1 base from J; junction bases left unmatched: 5. The CDR3 runs 16 residues. CDR1 MGHRA and CDR2 YSYEKL come from the germline V gene. The CDR3, as DNA: TGCGCCAGCAGATTTAGCGGGGGGGCGTCCTACAATGAGCAGTTCTTC. This gives the protein CASRFSGGASYNEQFF.

This clone has more than one count but fewer than ten. The chain employs TRBV9 and TRBJ2-3, with D possibly TRBD1 on 6 matching bases. In germline, CDR1 is SGDLS, CDR2 YYNGEE. The CDR3 sequence is 15 residues long. V was cut by 4 bases and J by 1 base, with 13 bases left in between. CDR3 protein: CASSLRQVRTDTQYF. The CDR3 region has the DNA TGTGCCAGCAGCTTACGACAGGTCCGCACAGATACGCAGTATTTT.

This clone occurred once. The CDR3 sequence is CASSFGLAGKETQYF. CDR3 DNA: TGTGCCAGCAGCTTTGGACTAGCGGGGAAAGAGACCCAGTACTTC. The chain has TRBV5-5 and TRBJ2-5; 12 bases agree with TRBD2. The CDR3 runs 15 residues. J gave up 3 bases and V 2 bases, and 2 bases lay outside the gene matches. Germline V gene sequence: CDR1 SGHKS, CDR2 YYEKEE (reference sequence).

By sample fraction, this clone is medium-sized. This sequence joins TRBV6-1 and TRBJ2-7, with 12 bases fitting TRBD2. Unmatched junction bases numbered 1, after V lost 2 bases and J lost 2 bases. CDR1 MNHNS and CDR2 SASEGT come from the germline V gene. This CDR3 region has 15 residues. The CDR3 reads CASSELAGGAYEQYF. The DNA of the CDR3 is TGTGCCAGCAGTGAACTAGCGGGGGGGGCCTACGAGCAGTACTTC.

The chain joins TRBV5-6 to TRBJ2-7; 11 bases line up with TRBD1. Germline assignment: CDR1 SGHDT and CDR2 YYEEEE. J lost 7 bases, V lost 8 bases, and 8 bases had no gene match. The CDR3 is 13 amino acids. In DNA, the CDR3 is TGTGCCAGTTTCGGACAGGGGGCGAGGGAGCAGTACTTC. This translates into CASFGQGAREQYF.

The chain links TRBV7-8 to TRBJ1-4; TRBD1 agrees at 8 bases. The germline V gene encodes CDR1 SGHVS and CDR2 FQNEAQ. V shed 2 bases, J shed 7 bases, and the junction held 9 bases outside the gene matches. The CDR3 is 16 amino acids. The CDR3 DNA reads TGTGCCAGCAGCTTAAACCCACAGGGGGGGCGTGAAAAACTGTTTTTT. Protein product: CASSLNPQGGREKLFF.

The V and J genes are TRBV6-5 and TRBJ1-1; the match to TRBD1 covers 8 bases. The length of the CDR3 is 12 residues. V trimming: 6 bases; J trimming: 8 bases; junction bases outside the gene matches: 5. CDR1 and CDR2 (germline): MNHEY, SVGAGI. CDR3 DNA sequence: TGTGCCAGCAGGGGACAGGTCCCCGAAGCTTTCTTT. Amino acids: CASRGQVPEAFF.

The CDR3 protein is CASSLVNRGGTDTQYF. The CDR3, as DNA: TGCGCCAGCAGCTTGGTGAACAGGGGTGGCACAGATACGCAGTATTTT. The V call is TRBV5-1, the J call TRBJ2-3; TRBD1 aligns across 7 bases. The J segment lost 1 base and the V segment lost 0 bases, leaving 5 bases of the junction unmatched. The CDR3 sequence is 16 residues long. The germline V gene has CDR1 SGHRS and CDR2 YFSETQ.

This clone has only a few counts. The chain has TRBV5-1 and TRBJ2-1, with D possibly TRBD2 on 6 matching bases. Germline V gene lookup returns CDR1 SGHRS and CDR2 YFSETQ. CDR3 size: 15 residues. Trimming took 4 bases from V and 1 from J, leaving 12 bases between them. The CDR3 region has the DNA TGCGCCAGCAGCATGCGCGGGGAATCCTACAATGAGCAGTTCTTC. Translation gives CASSMRGESYNEQFF.

This clone was counted a few times. The chain is built from TRBV30 and TRBJ2-1, with 9 nucleotides matching TRBD2. Trimming took 2 bases from V and 6 from J; bases not matched to a gene: 8. This CDR3 is built from 15 residues. Looked up from germline, CDR1 is GTSNPN and CDR2 is SVGIG (reference sequence). The CDR3 coding sequence is TGTGCCTGGAGTTCCGGGCGGGGGGGCCTCAATGAGCAGTTCTTC. It translates to CAWSSGRGGLNEQFF.

The chain joins TRBV12-5 to TRBJ2-5; D is uncertain. The CDR3 covers 13 residues. The germline V gene has CDR1 LGHNT and CDR2 FRNRAP. V shed 2 bases and J shed 1 base, with 5 bases lying between them. As DNA, the CDR3 is TGTGCTAGTGGTTTGAAGCGCCAAGAGACCCAGTACTTC. Protein: CASGLKRQETQYF.